Below are 5 T cell receptor beta chains sequenced from a single sample in a study of T cells after posttransplantation cyclophosphamide (dated by TCRdb to the mid-2010s). Libraries were constructed by the immunoSEQ multiplex PCR assay. TCRdb took this table from immuneACCESS and kept in-frame rearrangements with V and J called. Such tables lack part of the clones; where checked against another copy, unresolved V genes explain under half of the gap, and the rest is unexplained. The sample table shows about 52,000 clones, and approximately 94% are seen once. 2.5% to 3% of the sample rests with the top ten. Input material: PBMCs. These receptors all come from a woman between 25 and 40 years old in good health and a related stem cell transplant donor.

The chain combines TRBV28 with TRBJ1-5, with D uncertain. The CDR3 runs to 12 residues. Germline CDR1 is MDHEN and CDR2 is SYDVKM. Trimming left V 6 bases short and J 6 bases short, with 9 bases between. As DNA, the CDR3 is TGTGCCAGCAGCCCCCAGGTTCAGCCCCAGCATTTT. Encoded protein: CASSPQVQPQHF.

The chain links TRBV5-4 to TRBJ2-3; no reliable D call. The CDR3 length is 14 residues. Trimming removed 0 bases at V and 2 bases at J, with 7 bases between. Germline V CDR1 and CDR2: SGHNT, YYREEE (reference sequence). The CDR3 loop reads CASSLGADTDTQYF. DNA of the CDR3: TGTGCCAGCAGCTTGGGTGCAGACACAGATACGCAGTATTTT.

The genes are TRBV19 and TRBJ1-6; D possibly corresponds to TRBD1 (5 bases). Trimming pared 5 bases from V and 1 base from J, leaving 15 bases between. Germline V gives CDR1 LNHDA, CDR2 SQIVND (reference sequence). The CDR3 runs 17 residues. CDR3: CASSSNQGLSYNSPLHF. The CDR3 bases are TGTGCCAGTAGTTCAAACCAGGGATTGTCCTATAATTCACCCCTCCACTTT.

V usage is TRBV7-9 and J usage is TRBJ2-5, with a tentative D call TRBD2 (6 bases). The CDR3 length is 15 residues. Trimming took off 5 bases at V and 5 bases at J, with 18 bases between the two ends. CDR1 is SEHNR, CDR2 FQNEAQ, per germline (reference sequence). The CDR3 sequence: CASSNQAGGRETQYF. CDR3 in DNA: TGTGCCAGCAGCAACCAGGCCGGAGGGAGGGAGACCCAGTACTTC.

The chain employs TRBV19 and TRBJ1-5; possible D gene TRBD1, 6 bases. Germline V gene data show CDR1 as LNHDA and CDR2 as SQIVND (reference sequence). V was cut by 6 bases and J by 6 bases, with 15 bases left in between. CDR3 length: 14 residues. The CDR3 spells CASSLGQRSQPQHF. The CDR3 DNA sequence: TGTGCCAGTAGCCTTGGACAGAGGAGTCAGCCCCAGCATTTT.